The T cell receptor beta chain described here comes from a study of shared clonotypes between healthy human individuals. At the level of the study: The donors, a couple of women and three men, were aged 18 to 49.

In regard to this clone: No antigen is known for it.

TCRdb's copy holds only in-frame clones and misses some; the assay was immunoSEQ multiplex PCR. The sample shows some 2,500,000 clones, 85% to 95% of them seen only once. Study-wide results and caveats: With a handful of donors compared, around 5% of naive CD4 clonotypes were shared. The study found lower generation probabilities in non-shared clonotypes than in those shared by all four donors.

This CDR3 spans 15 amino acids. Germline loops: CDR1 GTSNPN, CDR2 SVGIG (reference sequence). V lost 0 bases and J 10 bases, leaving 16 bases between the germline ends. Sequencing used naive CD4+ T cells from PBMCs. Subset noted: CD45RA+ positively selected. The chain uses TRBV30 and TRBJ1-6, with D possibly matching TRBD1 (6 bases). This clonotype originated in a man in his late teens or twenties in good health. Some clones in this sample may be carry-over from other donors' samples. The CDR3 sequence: CAWSVQFRGGSPLHF. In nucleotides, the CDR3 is TGTGCCTGGAGTGTTCAGTTTAGGGGGGGCTCACCCCTCCACTTT.